The 12 T cell receptor beta chains below come from one sample, sequenced in a study of lymphopenia after photon versus proton radiotherapy. Method: immunoSEQ multiplex PCR; TCRdb's copy keeps in-frame clones and lacks some. The profile shows about 53,000 clones, about 86% of them singletons. This sample comprised peripheral blood, obtained from a patient treated with photon-based radiotherapy. The receptor set was obtained from a man aged 50-60 years with gastric cancer.

This rearrangement joins TRBV11-1 to TRBJ2-2; maybe TRBD1 (5 bases). The CDR3 spans 16 residues. CDR1 is SGHAT, CDR2 FQDESV, per germline (reference sequence). Trimming took 1 base from V and 6 from J, leaving 15 bases between them. CDR3 loop: CASSLEVQGFAGELFF. CDR3 in DNA: TGTGCCAGCAGCTTAGAAGTCCAGGGCTTTGCCGGGGAGCTGTTTTTT.

For the CDR3, the DNA is TGTGCCAGCAGCTTAACGCGGGACCAGCCCCAGCATTTT. Translation: CASSLTRDQPQHF. The J gene is TRBJ1-5, the V gene TRBV7-3; possible D gene TRBD1, 5 bases. CDR1 and CDR2 from the germline V gene are SGHTA and FQGTGA. Between the trimmed V and J ends, which lost 0 bases and 7 bases, there was a span of 7 bases. The CDR3 totals 13 residues. The full variable domain, completed using reference TRBV7-3 and TRBJ1-5, is GAGVSQTPSNKVTEKGKYVELRCDPISGHTALYWYRQSLGQGPEFLIYFQGTGAADDSGLPNDRFFAVRPEGSVSTLKIQRTERGDSAVYLCASSLTRDQPQHFGDGTRLSIL.

V usage is TRBV4-1 and J usage is TRBJ2-7, with 8 positions matching TRBD1. Germline V lookup: CDR1 MGHRA, CDR2 YSYEKL. V was clipped by 0 bases and J by 4 bases; unmatched bases: 14. This CDR3 spans 18 amino acids. The CDR3 region is CASSQDPDYTGGHYEQYF. The CDR3 bases are TGCGCCAGCAGCCAAGATCCGGACTATACAGGGGGACATTACGAGCAGTACTTC.

The CDR3 coding sequence is TGTGCCAGCAGTCCGATGGGACAGGGAAGTTCACCCCTCCACTTT. This translates into CASSPMGQGSSPLHF. This chain connects TRBV27 to TRBJ1-6; 9 nucleotides line up with TRBD1. From germline, CDR1 is MNHEY and CDR2 SMNVEV (reference sequence). V dropped 5 bases and J dropped 9; count of bases not matched to a gene: 8. CDR3 length equals 15 residues.

The genes are TRBV4-2 and TRBJ2-2; 7 nucleotides align to TRBD2. CDR3 size: 18 residues. CDR1 is LGHNA, CDR2 YNFKEQ, per germline. V lost 0 bases and J lost 6; bases outside the gene matches: 13. The CDR3 protein is CASSQDLSWTSGAGELFF. In nucleotides, the CDR3 is TGTGCCAGCAGCCAAGATTTATCGTGGACTAGTGGCGCCGGGGAGCTGTTTTTT.

V gene TRBV25-1 combines with J gene TRBJ2-2; 8 bases are shared with TRBD2. The CDR3 totals 15 residues. V was clipped by 5 bases and J by 7 bases; unmatched bases: 9. Germline V gene sequence: CDR1 MGHDK, CDR2 SYGVNS. Here the CDR3 DNA reads TGTGCCAGCAGTTTCAGCGGGAGAGCAAGCGGGGAGCTGTTTTTT. Translation: CASSFSGRASGELFF.

In its sample, this clone was seen a few times. V and J are TRBV27 and TRBJ2-5; 14 bases match TRBD2. The CDR3 has 17 amino acids. In germline, CDR1 is MNHEY, CDR2 SMNVEV (reference sequence). V shed 6 bases, J shed 5 bases, and the junction held 11 bases outside the gene matches. For the CDR3, the DNA is TGTGCCAGCAGCCCCGGGACTAGCGGGAGACGGGAGGAGACCCAGTACTTC. It codes for CASSPGTSGRREETQYF.

The J gene is TRBJ2-2, the V gene TRBV7-8, with no clear D. CDR1 is SGHVS, CDR2 FQNEAQ, per germline. V was pared by 5 bases and J by 2 bases, with 9 bases between. There are 14 residues in the CDR3. CDR3 sequence (DNA): TGTGCCAGCAGCAGGGTTCCTAACACCGGGGAGCTGTTTTTT. This sequence encodes CASSRVPNTGELFF.

J is TRBJ1-5 and V is TRBV11-2; D is uncertain. The CDR3 sequence is 13 residues long. V lost 5 bases, J lost 3 bases, and 8 bases lay in between. Germline V gene sequence: CDR1 SGHAT, CDR2 FQNNGV. The CDR3: CASSRTNNQPQHF. The CDR3, as DNA: TGTGCCAGCAGCCGGACGAACAATCAGCCCCAGCATTTT.

The V gene is TRBV18, the J gene TRBJ1-2; TRBD1 matches at 9 bases. V dropped 3 bases and J dropped 10; count of bases not matched to a gene: 9. The CDR3 has 14 amino acids. The germline V gene encodes CDR1 KGHSH and CDR2 LQKENI. The CDR3 sequence is CASSPGQGEGLYTF. The CDR3 DNA reads as TGTGCCAGCTCACCGGGACAGGGAGAGGGCCTCTACACCTTC.

The gene calls are TRBV19 and TRBJ1-2; D remains ambiguous. Germline V gene lookup returns CDR1 LNHDA and CDR2 SQIVND (reference sequence). The CDR3 is 13 amino acids. The ends were cut back, 5 bases at V and 2 bases at J, with 9 bases in the middle. CDR3 loop: CASSASENYGYTF. The DNA for the CDR3 is TGTGCCAGTAGTGCAAGTGAGAACTATGGCTACACCTTC.

The V gene is TRBV7-2, the J gene TRBJ1-2; no firm D call. Germline CDR1 reads SGHTA; CDR2 reads FQGNSA. The CDR3 has 14 amino acids. V lost 1 base and J lost 3, with 9 bases in between. The CDR3 reads CASSLEGWDYGYTF. In nucleotides, the CDR3 is TGTGCCAGCAGCTTAGAAGGGTGGGACTATGGCTACACCTTC.